This TCR beta chain was retrieved from a study of T cells in Graves' hyperthyroidism and ophthalmopathy. Lactation, pregnancy, other autoimmune disease or uncontrolled infection excluded patients. Cells are PBMCs isolated from around 9.4 ml of fresh blood. This clonotype was found many times. Its specificity is not known. The study, taken as a whole, reports: Most thyroid clonotypes expanded above 0.001 appeared in blood too. The model forecast ophthalmopathy, anticipating it by a median 6.5 months before onset.

RNA transcripts served as the template for amplifying TCR beta CDR3 regions. Carried out on the TCR CDR3, a first-round RT-PCR used the HTBI primer set. TCRdb fed the multiplex PCR reads into MiXCR, producing one record per CDR3 protein. The sample contains around 600,000 distinct CDR3 sequences, more than 12% of which appear only once. The sample comprised blood. The receptor comes from a woman between 50 and 59 years old with Graves' ophthalmopathy.

CDR3: CASSLGGVGVEQFF. The CDR3 coding sequence is TGTGCCAGCAGCTTAGGGGGGGTAGGGGTGGAGCAGTTCTTC. V gene TRBV7-2 combines with J gene TRBJ2-1; weak D call: TRBD2 (6 bases). Trimming removed 1 base at V and 10 bases at J, with 14 bases between. CDR1 and CDR2 from the germline V gene are SGHTA and FQGNSA. This CDR3 region has 14 residues.